Following are 21 T cell receptor beta chains from one sample sequenced in a study of blood T cell repertoires in COVID-19. Repertoires were generated with immunoSEQ multiplex PCR, while TCRdb's copy carries only in-frame clones and drops some. The sample holds about 47,000 clones; 88% are singletons and the top ten take 3% to 3.5%. Sample: peripheral blood. Receptors originate from a man aged 50 or older with active COVID-19.

V usage is TRBV14 and J usage is TRBJ2-5, with D perhaps TRBD1 (5 bases). V lost 4 bases and J lost 2, with 11 bases in between. Germline CDR1 is SGHDN and CDR2 is FVKESK. The CDR3 has 14 residues. The CDR3 is CASSPLGVQETQYF. CDR3 in DNA: TGTGCCAGCAGCCCCTTAGGGGTGCAAGAGACCCAGTACTTC.

The chain has TRBV7-9 and TRBJ2-5; D gene unclear. The V end was cut by 0 bases, the J end by 5 bases, with 13 bases between. In germline, CDR1 is SEHNR, CDR2 FQNEAQ (reference sequence). The CDR3 loop spans 15 amino acids. CDR3 amino acids: CASSLASGRSETQYF. CDR3 DNA: TGTGCCAGCAGCTTAGCGTCAGGTCGGTCGGAGACCCAGTACTTC. The variable domain in full, completed from reference TRBV7-9 and TRBJ2-5, reads DTGVSQNPRHKITKRGQNVTFRCDPISEHNRLYWYRQTLGQGPEFLTYFQNEAQLEKSRLLSDRFSAERPKGSFSTLEIQRTEQGDSAMYLCASSLASGRSETQYFGPGTRLLVL.

The chain links TRBV7-6 to TRBJ2-7; 8 bases map to TRBD2. V shed 0 bases and J 5 bases; nucleotides not matched to a gene: 6. Germline V CDR1 and CDR2: SGHVS, FNYEAQ. The CDR3 is made up of 15 amino acids. Here the CDR3 reads CASSLAAGGVDEQYF. DNA of the CDR3: TGTGCCAGCAGCTTAGCGGCGGGGGGTGTGGACGAGCAGTACTTC.

This chain uses TRBV6-5 with TRBJ1-1; 12 bases agree with TRBD1. The CDR3 consists of 15 residues. The junction had 14 bases not matched to a gene; V was cut back by 8 bases and J by 10 bases. In germline, CDR1 is MNHEY, CDR2 SVGAGI. The CDR3 loop is CASSWGGQGAGRAFF. CDR3 bases: TGTGCCAGCTCGTGGGGGGGACAGGGGGCTGGGAGAGCTTTCTTT.

The DNA for the CDR3 is TGCAGTGCTAGTGGACCCCCGGGAGCCCGAGGGAGGCAGTACGTC. Its translation is CSASGPPGARGRQYV. The chain combines TRBV20-1 with TRBJ2-7, with a possible D match to TRBD2 (6 bases). Germline V gene lookup returns CDR1 DFQATT and CDR2 SNEGSKA (reference sequence). The CDR3 consists of 15 residues. V was shortened by 3 bases and J by 9 bases, with 24 bases between the two germline ends.

This sequence joins TRBV10-1 and TRBJ2-3; 9 positions agree with TRBD2. The CDR3 contains 16 residues. Germline V gene data show CDR1 as WNHNN and CDR2 as SYGVQD (reference sequence). The J segment lost 6 bases and the V segment lost 1 base, leaving 8 bases of the junction unmatched. The CDR3 loop reads CASSEFASGNGDTQYF. The CDR3 region has the DNA TGCGCCAGCAGTGAGTTTGCTAGCGGGAACGGCGATACGCAGTATTTT.

This rearrangement joins TRBV9 to TRBJ2-1, with 14 bases lining up with TRBD2. This CDR3 spans 16 amino acids. V gave up 4 bases and J gave up 7 bases; unmatched junction bases: 7. Germline CDR1 is SGDLS and CDR2 is YYNGEE. The CDR3 DNA reads TGTGCCAGCAGCCGGGGACTAGCGGGAGCGGAGAATGAGCAGTTCTTC. Protein: CASSRGLAGAENEQFF.

This clone came up a few times. V usage is TRBV5-4 and J usage is TRBJ2-7; TRBD2 matches at 8 bases. Germline V CDR1 and CDR2: SGHNT, YYREEE (reference sequence). J was trimmed by 4 bases and V by 0 bases; bases with no gene match: 3. This CDR3 has 14 residues. CDR3 protein: CASSLEAGGYEQYF. CDR3 coding DNA: TGTGCCAGCAGCTTGGAGGCGGGAGGTTACGAGCAGTACTTC.

The rearrangement joins TRBV5-5 to TRBJ1-5; D gene unclear. Trimming left V 4 bases short and J 0 bases short, with 14 bases between. The CDR3 length is 16 residues. Germline lookup yields CDR1 SGHKS and CDR2 YYEKEE (reference sequence). The CDR3 spells CASSPRLSNSNQPQHF. The CDR3 DNA sequence: TGTGCCAGCAGCCCTCGACTCTCAAATAGCAATCAGCCCCAGCATTTT.

The chain joins TRBV9 to TRBJ2-1; maybe TRBD1 (6 bases). Trimming pared 1 base from V and 2 bases from J, leaving 10 bases between. Germline-derived CDR1 and CDR2 are SGDLS and YYNGEE. The CDR3 runs to 15 residues. The CDR3 region has the DNA TGTGCCAGCAGCGTACAGGACAGAACCTACAATGAGCAGTTCTTC. Amino acid sequence: CASSVQDRTYNEQFF.

This clone was counted a few times. This chain links TRBV9 with TRBJ2-2; D is uncertain. This CDR3 contains 12 residues. V lost 4 bases, J lost 4 bases, and 5 bases lay in between. Germline V CDR1 and CDR2: SGDLS, YYNGEE. The CDR3 spells CASSLFTGELFF. The DNA for the CDR3 is TGTGCCAGCAGCCTGTTCACCGGGGAGCTGTTTTTT.

The chain carries TRBV6-5 and TRBJ1-1; a weak D match, TRBD1 (5 bases). The CDR3 is 16 amino acids. V dropped 2 bases and J dropped 1 base, with 14 bases sitting between them. Per germline, CDR1 MNHEY and CDR2 SVGAGI. The CDR3 loop reads CASSYGWGRRNTEAFF. CDR3 nucleotides: TGTGCCAGCAGTTACGGGTGGGGGAGGCGGAACACTGAAGCTTTCTTT.

This clone was seen just once. The DNA for the CDR3 is TGTGCCAGCAGCTTTAGCGGGGGCTTTTACGAGCAGTACTTC. This gives the protein CASSFSGGFYEQYF. J is TRBJ2-7 and V is TRBV7-2, with TRBD2 matching 9 bases. The CDR3 runs to 14 residues. Germline-derived CDR1 and CDR2 are SGHTA and FQGNSA. With 3 bases clipped from V and 4 bases from J, the junction kept 4 bases outside the gene matches.

The chain joins TRBV9 to TRBJ2-2; 8 nucleotides match TRBD2. V lost 4 bases to trimming and J lost 0 bases; unmatched junction nucleotides: 2. The CDR3 spans 15 residues. The germline gives CDR1 SGDLS, CDR2 YYNGEE. Here the CDR3 DNA reads TGTGCCAGCAGCCTAGCGGGTCCGAACACCGGGGAGCTGTTTTTT. Translating it yields CASSLAGPNTGELFF.

The chain has TRBV6-5 and TRBJ2-7, with 11 bases identical to TRBD2. The V and J ends lost 6 bases and 5 bases, in that order; junction bases with no gene match: 9. CDR1 and CDR2 (germline): MNHEY, SVGAGI. There are 15 residues in the CDR3. CDR3 sequence: CASRHRLAGWDEQYV. CDR3 nucleotides: TGTGCCAGCAGACATCGACTAGCGGGGTGGGACGAGCAGTACGTC.

In this sample, this clone turned up a few times. The chain uses TRBV16 and TRBJ1-1, with D maybe TRBD1 (5 bases). CDR3 size: 14 residues. In germline, CDR1 is KGHSY, CDR2 FQNENV. Between the trimmed V and J ends, which lost 1 base and 4 bases, there was a span of 10 bases. CDR3 sequence: CASSQWQGGTEAFF. The CDR3 nucleotides read TGTGCCAGCAGCCAATGGCAGGGAGGCACTGAAGCTTTCTTT.

J is TRBJ2-1 and V is TRBV3-1 (or the pseudogene TRBV3-2), with TRBD2 identical over 11 bases. Trimming removed 1 base from V and 7 bases from J; junction bases left unmatched: 6. CDR3 length: 16 amino acids. CDR1 is LGHDT, CDR2 YNNKEL, per germline (reference sequence). This CDR3 is CASSQARLAGRNEQFF. CDR3 DNA: TGTGCCAGCAGCCAAGCACGACTAGCGGGGAGAAATGAGCAGTTCTTC.

This chain connects TRBV19 to TRBJ2-3, with TRBD2 identical over 9 bases. CDR3 length equals 18 residues. Trimming at V came to 5 bases and at J to 0 bases, leaving 12 bases not matched to a gene. Germline CDR1 is LNHDA and CDR2 is SQIVND (reference sequence). This CDR3 reads CASSPYGGRARSTDTQYF. DNA of the CDR3: TGTGCCAGTAGTCCCTATGGCGGGAGGGCCCGTAGCACAGATACGCAGTATTTT.

The chain uses TRBV11-2 and TRBJ2-1; 8 positions match TRBD2. V dropped 2 bases and J dropped 4; count of bases not matched to a gene: 4. The CDR3 is 15 amino acids. The germline V gene encodes CDR1 SGHAT and CDR2 FQNNGV. CDR3 DNA: TGTGCCAGCAGCTTACCAGCGGGAGTGTACAATGAGCAGTTCTTC. It yields the protein CASSLPAGVYNEQFF.

The chain joins TRBV4-1 to TRBJ1-4; the D gene is possibly TRBD1 (5 bases). Trimming stripped 0 bases from V and 8 bases from J, with 16 bases between. CDR3 length: 16 amino acids. The V gene's germline CDR1 is MGHRA and CDR2 YSYEKL. The CDR3 region is CASSQEGGDSYEKLFF. CDR3 DNA sequence: TGCGCCAGCAGCCAAGAAGGCGGAGACAGTTACGAAAAACTGTTTTTT.

The chain links TRBV14 to TRBJ1-1; the D is unclear. Germline-derived CDR1 and CDR2 are SGHDN and FVKESK. The CDR3 is 13 amino acids. V lost 2 bases to trimming and J lost 1 base, with 5 bases between them. CDR3 bases: TGTGCCAGCAGCCAAATACAGAACACTGAAGCTTTCTTT. Its translation is CASSQIQNTEAFF.